This entry lists 6 T cell receptor beta chains sequenced from one sample in a study of human T cells and chemical hapten exposure. Sample time point: pre-sensitization, week 0. Specified treatment: therapeutic diphenylcyclopropenone sensitization with weekly scalp DPC. TCRdb reprocessed the RACE reads via MiXCR and lists one record per CDR3 protein. Among around 250,000 distinct CDR3 sequences listed, approximately 8.4% were seen once. The sample in question was whole blood, obtained in connection with sensitization to the hapten diphenylcyclopropenone (DPC). The receptors were sampled from a woman aged 40 to 50 with alopecia areata. Some clones in this sample may be carry-over from other donors' samples.

The J gene is TRBJ1-1, the V gene TRBV4-1; possible D gene TRBD1, 6 bases. Trimming stripped 3 bases from V and 5 bases from J, with 16 bases between. This CDR3 is 15 amino acids long. CDR1 is MGHRA, CDR2 YSYEKL, per germline. The CDR3 DNA reads as TGCGCCAGCAGCCATGCAGGGGATATGGGGACTGAAGCTTTCTTT. This encodes CASSHAGDMGTEAFF.

This clonotype has just a few counts. This chain joins TRBV18 and TRBJ2-5, with TRBD2 identical over 7 bases. From germline, CDR1 is KGHSH and CDR2 LQKENI. The CDR3 is made up of 15 amino acids. J gave up 2 bases and V 4 bases, and 7 bases lay outside the gene matches. The CDR3 nucleotides are TGTGCCAGCTCACTCAGCGGGAATCCTCAAGAGACCCAGTACTTC. This sequence encodes CASSLSGNPQETQYF.

This clonotype was found a few times. The CDR3 DNA is TGTGCCAGCTCCCGGGACAGGGCCTATGAAAAACTGTTTTTT. Protein: CASSRDRAYEKLFF. This sequence joins TRBV7-2 and TRBJ1-4, with 9 bases matching TRBD1. V lost 8 bases and J lost 6; bases outside the gene matches: 7. CDR1 and CDR2 from the germline V gene are SGHTA and FQGNSA. CDR3 length equals 14 residues.

This clonotype occurred a few times. The V call is TRBV3-1, the J call TRBJ2-4; 8 bases align to TRBD1. This CDR3 has 14 amino acids. The germline V gene has CDR1 LGHDT and CDR2 YNNKEL (reference sequence). Losses at the gene ends were 4 bases for V and 6 bases for J; bases not matched to a gene: 5. This CDR3 reads CASSPGQDGNIQYF. For the CDR3, the DNA is TGTGCCAGCAGCCCGGGACAGGATGGAAACATTCAGTACTTC.

This chain joins TRBV3-1 and TRBJ1-1; the D gene is possibly TRBD1 (5 bases). Trimming left V 4 bases short and J 8 bases short, with 14 bases between. CDR1 is LGHDT, CDR2 YNNKEL, per germline (reference sequence). CDR3 length: 13 amino acids. The CDR3 reads CASSLIAGSEAFF. The CDR3 DNA reads as TGTGCCAGCAGCCTAATCGCAGGGTCGGAAGCTTTCTTT. Drawing the rest from reference TRBV3-1 and TRBJ1-1, the complete variable domain is DTAVSQTPKYLVTQMGNDKSIKCEQNLGHDTMYWYKQDSKKFLKIMFSYNNKELIINETVPNRFSPKSPDKAHLNLHINSLELGDSAVYFCASSLIAGSEAFFGQGTRLTVV.

In this sample, this clonotype turned up many times. The rearrangement links TRBV24-1 to TRBJ2-1, with 7 bases lining up with TRBD2. Germline CDR1 reads KGHDR; CDR2 reads SFDVKD. The trim removed 2 bases at V and 0 bases at J, leaving 3 bases unmatched. The CDR3 loop spans 16 amino acids. The CDR3 sequence: CATSDYGTNSYNEQFF. CDR3 DNA: TGTGCCACCAGTGATTACGGGACTAACTCCTACAATGAGCAGTTCTTC.